This T cell receptor beta chain was recorded in a study of T cell repertoires in cytomegalovirus infection. The CDR3 is made up of 17 amino acids. Germline values: CDR1 MDHEN, CDR2 SYDVKM. A single record per CDR3 protein comes from TCRdb applying MiXCR to the reads. This sample has roughly 640,000 distinct CDR3 sequences, with 20% to 25% found just once. A note on this clonotype: One junction end disagrees with the germline gene, perhaps due to a read error.

The TCR comes from a human donor in good health (CMV status not recorded). Some clones in this sample may be carry-over from other donors' samples. Sequenced input: CD8+ T cells from PBMCs. J is TRBJ1-6 and V is TRBV28; no clear D gene. The CDR3 reads CASSLNLRHTYNPPLHF. The CDR3 DNA follows: TGTGCCAGCAGTTTAAATCTCCGACACACTTATAATCCACCCCTCCACTTT.